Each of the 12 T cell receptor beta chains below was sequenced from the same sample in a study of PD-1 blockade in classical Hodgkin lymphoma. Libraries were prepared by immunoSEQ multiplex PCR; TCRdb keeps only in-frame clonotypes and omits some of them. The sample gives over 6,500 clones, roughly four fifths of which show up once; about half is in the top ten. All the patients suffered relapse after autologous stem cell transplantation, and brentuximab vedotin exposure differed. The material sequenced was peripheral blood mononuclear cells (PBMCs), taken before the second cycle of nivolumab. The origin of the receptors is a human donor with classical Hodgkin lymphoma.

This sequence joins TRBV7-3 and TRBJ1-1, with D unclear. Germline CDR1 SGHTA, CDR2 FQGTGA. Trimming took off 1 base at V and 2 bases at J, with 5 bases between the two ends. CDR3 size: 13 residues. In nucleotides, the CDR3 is TGTGCCAGCAGCTTAATCAGAAACACTGAAGCTTTCTTT. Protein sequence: CASSLIRNTEAFF.

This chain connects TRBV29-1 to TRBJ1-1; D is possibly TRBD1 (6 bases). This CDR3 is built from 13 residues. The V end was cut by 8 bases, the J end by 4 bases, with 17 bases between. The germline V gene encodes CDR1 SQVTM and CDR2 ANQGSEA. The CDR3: CSIGWGPGTEAFF. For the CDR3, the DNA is TGCAGCATTGGTTGGGGGCCTGGCACTGAAGCTTTCTTT.

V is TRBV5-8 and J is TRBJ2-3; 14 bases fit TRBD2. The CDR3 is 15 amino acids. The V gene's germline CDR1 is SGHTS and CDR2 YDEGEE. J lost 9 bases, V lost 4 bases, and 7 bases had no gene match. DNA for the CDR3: TGTGCCAGCAGCGGGACTAGCGGGGGCCTGGAGACGCAGTATTTT. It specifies CASSGTSGGLETQYF.

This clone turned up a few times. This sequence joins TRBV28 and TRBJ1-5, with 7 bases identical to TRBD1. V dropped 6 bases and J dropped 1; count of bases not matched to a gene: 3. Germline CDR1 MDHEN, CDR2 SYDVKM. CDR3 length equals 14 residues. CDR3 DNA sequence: TGTGCCAGCAGACCAGGGGGGAGCAATCAGCCCCAGCATTTT. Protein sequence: CASRPGGSNQPQHF.

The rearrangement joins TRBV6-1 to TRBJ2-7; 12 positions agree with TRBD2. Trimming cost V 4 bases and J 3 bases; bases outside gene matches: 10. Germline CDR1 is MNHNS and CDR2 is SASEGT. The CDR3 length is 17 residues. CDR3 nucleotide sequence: TGTGCCAGCAGTGGATCTCGGACTAGCGGGGAGTTCTACGAGCAGTACTTC. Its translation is CASSGSRTSGEFYEQYF.

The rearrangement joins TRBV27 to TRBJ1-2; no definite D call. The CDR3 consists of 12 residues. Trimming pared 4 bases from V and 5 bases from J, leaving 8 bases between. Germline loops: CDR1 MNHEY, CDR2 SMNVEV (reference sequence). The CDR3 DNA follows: TGTGCCAGCAGTTATAGGGAGTATGGCTACACCTTC. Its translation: CASSYREYGYTF.

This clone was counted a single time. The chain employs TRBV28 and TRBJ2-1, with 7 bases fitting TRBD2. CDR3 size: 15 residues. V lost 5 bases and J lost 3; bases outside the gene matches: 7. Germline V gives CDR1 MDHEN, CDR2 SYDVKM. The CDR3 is CASSLLLANYNEQFF. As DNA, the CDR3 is TGTGCCAGCAGTCTCTTACTAGCGAACTACAATGAGCAGTTCTTC. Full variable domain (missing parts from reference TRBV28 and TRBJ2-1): DVKVTQSSRYLVKRTGEKVFLECVQDMDHENMFWYRQDPGLGLRLIYFSYDVKMKEKGDIPEGYSVSREKKERFSLILESASTNQTSMYLCASSLLLANYNEQFFGPGTRLTVL.

CDR3 protein: CASSPSLAGGRETQYF. CDR3 DNA: TGTGCCAGCAGCCCGTCACTAGCGGGAGGTAGGGAGACCCAGTACTTC. V is TRBV7-2 and J is TRBJ2-5, with TRBD2 matching 12 bases. Germline V gene data show CDR1 as SGHTA and CDR2 as FQGNSA. Losses at the gene ends were 5 bases for V and 5 bases for J; bases not matched to a gene: 9. The CDR3 covers 16 residues.

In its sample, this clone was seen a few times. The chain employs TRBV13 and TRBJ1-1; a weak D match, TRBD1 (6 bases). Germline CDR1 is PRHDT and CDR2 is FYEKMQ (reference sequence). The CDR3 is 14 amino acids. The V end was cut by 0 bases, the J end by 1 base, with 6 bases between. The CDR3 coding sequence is TGTGCCAGCAGCTTAGGACAGGGGAACACTGAAGCTTTCTTT. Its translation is CASSLGQGNTEAFF.

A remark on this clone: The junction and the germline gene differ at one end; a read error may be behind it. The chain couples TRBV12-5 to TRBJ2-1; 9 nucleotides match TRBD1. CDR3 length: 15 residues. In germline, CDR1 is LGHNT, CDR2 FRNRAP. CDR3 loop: CASGLGTGGYDEQFF. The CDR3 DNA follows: TGTGCTAGTGGTTTAGGAACAGGGGGCTACGATGAGCAGTTCTTC.

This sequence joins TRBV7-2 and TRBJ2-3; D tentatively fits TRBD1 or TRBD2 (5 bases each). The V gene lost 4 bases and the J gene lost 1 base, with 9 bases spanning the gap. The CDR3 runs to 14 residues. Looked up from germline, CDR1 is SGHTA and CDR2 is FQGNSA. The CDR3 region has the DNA TGTGCCAGCAGCTCGACGGGACGCACAGATACGCAGTATTTT. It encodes CASSSTGRTDTQYF.

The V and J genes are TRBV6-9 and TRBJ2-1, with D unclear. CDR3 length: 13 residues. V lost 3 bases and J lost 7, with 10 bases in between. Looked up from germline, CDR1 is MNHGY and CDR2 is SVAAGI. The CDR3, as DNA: TGTGCCAGCAGTTACTCTAATGTAAATGAGCAGTTCTTC. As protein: CASSYSNVNEQFF.